This T cell receptor beta chain originates from a study of blood T cell repertoires in COVID-19. Study at large: The United States, Italy and Spain provided the acute and convalescent COVID-19 samples. The cDNA or gDNA used as material had been derived from T cells, B-cell-depleted T cells, or PBMCs.

Per the study methods: Counts of nucleated cells, estimated from reference gene primer amplification, were obtained. Measured with immunoSEQ multiplex PCR; TCRdb has only the in-frame clones, and not every one. Clone size and the V and J calls come from that table; the DNA yielded D and trimming. The sample has roughly 74,000 clones, around 88% seen once. Germline V lookup: CDR1 KGHSH, CDR2 LQKENI. The CDR3 spans 18 residues. V lost 3 bases, J lost 0 bases, and 11 bases stayed unmatched. This receptor was taken from a woman at least 80 years old with active or convalescent COVID-19. The chain couples TRBV18 to TRBJ2-1; 7 positions match TRBD2. The sample was peripheral blood. The CDR3 nucleotides read TGTGCCAGCTCACCGGTCCCGGGGGGAGTGAGCTCCTACAATGAGCAGTTCTTC. As protein: CASSPVPGGVSSYNEQFF.